These T cell receptor beta chains were read from a single sample in a study of human T cells and chemical hapten exposure. A single record per CDR3 protein comes from TCRdb applying MiXCR to the RACE reads. Of about 80,000 distinct CDR3 sequences in the sample, 14% were seen once. The sequenced sample was whole blood, obtained in connection with sensitization to the hapten diphenylcyclopropenone (DPC). The receptors here all came from a woman in her fifties or sixties with alopecia areata. Some clones in this sample may be carry-over from other donors' samples. Both conserved end residues are part of each CDR3. The D gene is left open where the match is weak. Some rows have no size entry. The others give once, few or many, or a class for an expanded clone.

few TRBJ1-5 TRBD1 TRBV19 CASRGTGAGNQPQHF TGTGCCAGTCGGGGGACAGGGGCTGGCAATCAGCCCCAGCATTTT
many TRBJ1-1 - TRBV18 CASSFPGGDRNTEAFF TGTGCCAGCTCATTCCCCGGAGGAGACAGGAACACTGAAGCTTTCTTT
- TRBJ2-7 TRBD1 TRBV7-9 CASSRLDRETYEQYF TGTGCCAGCAGCCGCCTAGACAGGGAAACATACGAGCAGTACTTC
few TRBJ2-5 TRBD2 TRBV14 CASSRDSGSGKTQYF TGTGCCAGCAGCCGAGATAGCGGGAGTGGAAAGACCCAGTACTTC
- TRBJ1-2 TRBD1 TRBV19 CASSTRQGWGYGYTF TGTGCCAGTAGTACTAGACAGGGATGGGGCTATGGCTACACCTTC
many TRBJ2-6 - TRBV20-1 CSARSSGRSGANVLTF TGCAGTGCCCGGAGCTCTGGGAGGTCTGGGGCCAACGTCCTGACTTTC
- TRBJ1-2 TRBD1 TRBV29-1 CSGRTGQGHGYTF TGCAGCGGGCGAACGGGACAGGGGCATGGCTACACCTTC
many TRBJ2-1 TRBD2 TRBV28 CASSPWLAGGVEQFF TGTGCCAGCAGCCCCTGGCTAGCGGGAGGGGTTGAGCAGTTCTTC
- TRBJ1-5 TRBD1 TRBV18 CASSPDRDRVQPQHF TGTGCCAGCTCTCCTGACCGGGACAGGGTTCAGCCCCAGCATTTT
many TRBJ2-6 - TRBV4-3 CASSQEWTSGANVLTF TGCGCCAGCAGCCAAGAATGGACCTCTGGGGCCAACGTCCTGACTTTC
many TRBJ2-1 TRBD2 TRBV18 CASSPPVLAGVGNEQFF TGTGCCAGCTCACCACCGGTACTAGCGGGAGTGGGCAATGAGCAGTTCTTC
few TRBJ2-1 - TRBV12-3/TRBV12-4 CASNTALGTSSREQFF TGTGCCAGCAACACAGCTCTGGGTACTAGCTCTAGGGAGCAGTTCTTC
many TRBJ1-1 - TRBV5-6 CASSLGDTEAFF TGCGCCAGCAGCTTGGGTGACACCGAAGCTTTCTTT
- TRBJ2-7 - TRBV5-5 CASSLDGGSSYEQYF TGTGCCAGCAGCTTGGACGGGGGCAGCTCCTACGAGCAGTACTTC
few TRBJ1-1 - TRBV20-1 CSAMKGNTEAFF TGCAGTGCTATGAAAGGAAACACTGAAGCTTTCTTT
- TRBJ1-1 - TRBV5-5 CASSLALGTEAFF TGTGCCAGCAGCTTGGCGTTAGGCACTGAAGCTTTCTTT
- TRBJ1-1 - TRBV6-4 CASSEVLVENTEAFF TGTGCCAGCAGTGAGGTTCTCGTAGAGAACACTGAAGCTTTCTTT
few TRBJ1-3 - TRBV25-1 CASSPPGYSGNTIYF TGTGCCAGCAGTCCTCCGGGCTACTCTGGAAACACCATATATTTT